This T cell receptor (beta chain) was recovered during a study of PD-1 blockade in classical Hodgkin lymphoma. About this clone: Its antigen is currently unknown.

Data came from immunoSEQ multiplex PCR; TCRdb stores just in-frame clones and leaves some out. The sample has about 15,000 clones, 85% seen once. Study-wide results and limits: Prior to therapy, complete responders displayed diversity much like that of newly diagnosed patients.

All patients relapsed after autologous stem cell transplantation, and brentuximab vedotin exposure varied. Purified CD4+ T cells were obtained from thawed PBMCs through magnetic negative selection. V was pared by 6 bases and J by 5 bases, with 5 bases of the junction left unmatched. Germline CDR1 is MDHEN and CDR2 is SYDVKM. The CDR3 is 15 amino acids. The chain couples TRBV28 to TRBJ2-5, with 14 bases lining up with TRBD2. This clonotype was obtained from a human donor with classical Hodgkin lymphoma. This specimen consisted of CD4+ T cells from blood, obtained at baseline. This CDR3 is CASSPGLAGVETQYF. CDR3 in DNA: TGTGCCAGCAGCCCGGGACTAGCGGGAGTCGAGACCCAGTACTTC.